This entry is about one TCR beta chain. Its antigen is as yet unknown. The data stem from a study of CD8 T cell repertoires and HIV-1 epitope variants. In the study overall: Controls were a CMV, EBV and flu peptide pool, Ebola AY9 negative control, and no-peptide well. Cultures ran approximately 10 days, with IL-2, IL-7 and IL-15 added on days 3 and 7. An uncultured baseline aliquot held 1M T cells. Study-level results: Ten or so TCR beta clonotypes were antigen-specific, 6 or 7 apparently recognizing autologous or escape variants.

Produced via immunoSEQ multiplex PCR; TCRdb's table is partial and in-frame only. Of about 5,000 clones detected, about 66% appear once; the ten largest clones hold 42%. The germline CDR1 and CDR2 sequences are SGHNT and YENEEA. This CDR3 is built from 15 residues. The ends lost 2 bases at V and 9 bases at J; junction bases unmatched: 9. Source material: cultured CD8+ T cells derived from PBMCs. The sequence came from a male donor with HIV. The chain is built from TRBV11-3 and TRBJ2-3; TRBD2 matches 9 bases. CDR3 nucleotides: TGTGCCAGCAGCTTAAATCCTAGCGGGGCCGGGACGCAGTATTTT. It is translated as CASSLNPSGAGTQYF.